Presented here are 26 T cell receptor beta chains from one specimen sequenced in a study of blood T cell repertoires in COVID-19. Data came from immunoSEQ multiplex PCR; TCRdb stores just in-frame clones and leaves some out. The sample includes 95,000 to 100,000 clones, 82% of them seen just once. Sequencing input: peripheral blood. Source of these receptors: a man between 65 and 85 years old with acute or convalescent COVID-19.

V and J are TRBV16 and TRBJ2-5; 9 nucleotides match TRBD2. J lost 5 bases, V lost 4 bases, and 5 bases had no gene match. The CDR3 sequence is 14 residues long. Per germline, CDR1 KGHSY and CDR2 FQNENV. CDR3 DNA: TGTGCCAGCAGCCCGGGACTAGCAGGGGAGACCCAGTACTTC. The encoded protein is CASSPGLAGETQYF.

The CDR3 nucleotides read TGCAGCCCCGAAGGACAGTTTGGCACTGAAGCTTTCTTT. Its translation is CSPEGQFGTEAFF. The chain joins TRBV29-1 to TRBJ1-1; tentatively, D is TRBD1 (6 bases). In germline, CDR1 is SQVTM, CDR2 ANQGSEA. The CDR3 has 13 amino acids. The V gene lost 8 bases and the J gene lost 4 bases, with 17 bases spanning the gap.

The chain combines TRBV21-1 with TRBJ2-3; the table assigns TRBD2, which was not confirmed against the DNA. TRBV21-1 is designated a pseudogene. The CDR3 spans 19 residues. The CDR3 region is CASSFPCTSGGRSTDTQYF. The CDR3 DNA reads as TGTGCCAGCAGCTTTCCCTGTACTAGCGGGGGCCGAAGCACAGATACGCAGTATTTT.

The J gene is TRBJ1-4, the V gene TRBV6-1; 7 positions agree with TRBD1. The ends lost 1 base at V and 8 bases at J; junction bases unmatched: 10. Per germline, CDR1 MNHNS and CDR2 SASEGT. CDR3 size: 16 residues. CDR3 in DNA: TGTGCCAGCAGTGAAGGATTCCGGGGACAGCCGGAAAAACTGTTTTTT. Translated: CASSEGFRGQPEKLFF.

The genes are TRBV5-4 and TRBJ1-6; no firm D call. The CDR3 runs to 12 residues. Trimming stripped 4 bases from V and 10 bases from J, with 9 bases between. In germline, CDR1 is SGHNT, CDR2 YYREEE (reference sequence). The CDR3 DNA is TGTGCCAGCAGCGCCACCGGGTCACCCCTCCACTTT. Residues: CASSATGSPLHF.

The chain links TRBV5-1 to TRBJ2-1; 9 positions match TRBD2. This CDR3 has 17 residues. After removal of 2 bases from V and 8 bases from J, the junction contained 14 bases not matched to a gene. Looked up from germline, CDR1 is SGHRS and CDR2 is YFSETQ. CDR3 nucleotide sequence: TGCGCCAGCAGCTTCCTCCTTAGCGGGAGCGTTAGCGATGAGCAGTTCTTC. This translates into CASSFLLSGSVSDEQFF.

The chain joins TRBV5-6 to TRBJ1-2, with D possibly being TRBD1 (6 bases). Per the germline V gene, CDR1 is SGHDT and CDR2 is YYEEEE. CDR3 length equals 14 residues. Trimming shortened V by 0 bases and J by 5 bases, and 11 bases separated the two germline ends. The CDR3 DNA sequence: TGTGCCAGCAGCTTGGCAGGACAGAGATATGGCTACACCTTC. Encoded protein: CASSLAGQRYGYTF.

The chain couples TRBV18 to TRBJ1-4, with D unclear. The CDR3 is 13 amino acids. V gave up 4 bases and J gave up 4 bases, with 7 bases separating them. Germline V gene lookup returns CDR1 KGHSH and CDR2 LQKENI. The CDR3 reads CASSLGLNEKLFF. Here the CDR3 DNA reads TGTGCCAGCTCACTCGGACTTAATGAAAAACTGTTTTTT.

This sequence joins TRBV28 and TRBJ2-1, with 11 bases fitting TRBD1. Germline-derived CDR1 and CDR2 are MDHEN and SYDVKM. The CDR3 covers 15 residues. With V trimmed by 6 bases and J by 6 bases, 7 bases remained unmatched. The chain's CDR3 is CASRTTGTGGNEQFF. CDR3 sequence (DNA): TGTGCCAGCAGAACCACCGGGACAGGGGGCAATGAGCAGTTCTTC.

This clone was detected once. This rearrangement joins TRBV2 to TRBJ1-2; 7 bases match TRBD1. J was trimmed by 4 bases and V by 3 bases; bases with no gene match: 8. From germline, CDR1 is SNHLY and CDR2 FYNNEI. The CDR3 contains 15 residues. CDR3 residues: CASSEQGELGYGYTF. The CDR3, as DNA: TGTGCCAGCAGTGAGCAGGGGGAGCTTGGCTATGGCTACACCTTC.

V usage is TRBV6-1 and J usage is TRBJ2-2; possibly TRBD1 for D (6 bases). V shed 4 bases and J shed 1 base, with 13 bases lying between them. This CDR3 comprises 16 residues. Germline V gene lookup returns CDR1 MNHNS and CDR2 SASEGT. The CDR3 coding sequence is TGTGCCAGCAGTGCACCGGGACACCTGAACACCGGGGAGCTGTTTTTT. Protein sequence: CASSAPGHLNTGELFF.

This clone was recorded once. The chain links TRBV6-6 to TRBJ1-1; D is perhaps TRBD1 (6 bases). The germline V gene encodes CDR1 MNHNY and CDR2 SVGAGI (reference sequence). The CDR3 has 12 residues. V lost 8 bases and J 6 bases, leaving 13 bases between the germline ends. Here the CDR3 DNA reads TGTGCCAGCGAGGGGGACGGGGCTGAAGCTTTCTTT. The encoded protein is CASEGDGAEAFF.

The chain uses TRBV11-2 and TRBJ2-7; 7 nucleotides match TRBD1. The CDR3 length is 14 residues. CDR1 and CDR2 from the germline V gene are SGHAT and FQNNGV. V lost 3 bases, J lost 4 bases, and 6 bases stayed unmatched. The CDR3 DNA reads TGTGCCAGCAGCTTTCCCGGGACAGCATACGAGCAGTACTTC. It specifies CASSFPGTAYEQYF. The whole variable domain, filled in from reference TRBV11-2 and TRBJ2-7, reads EAGVAQSPRYKIIEKRQSVAFWCNPISGHATLYWYQQILGQGPKLLIQFQNNGVVDDSQLPKDRFSAERLKGVDSTLKIQPAKLEDSAVYLCASSFPGTAYEQYFGPGTRLTVT.

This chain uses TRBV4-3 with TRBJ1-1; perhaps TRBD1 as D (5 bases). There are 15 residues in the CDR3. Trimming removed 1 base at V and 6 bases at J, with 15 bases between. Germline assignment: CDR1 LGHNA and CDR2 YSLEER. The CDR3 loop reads CASSQGLRGVSEAFF. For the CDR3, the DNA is TGCGCCAGCAGCCAAGGCCTGCGGGGGGTATCTGAAGCTTTCTTT.

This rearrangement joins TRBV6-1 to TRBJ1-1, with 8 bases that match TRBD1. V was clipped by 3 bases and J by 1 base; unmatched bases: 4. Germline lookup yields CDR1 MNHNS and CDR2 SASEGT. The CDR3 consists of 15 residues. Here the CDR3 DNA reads TGTGCCAGCAGTGATCTCGGGACAGGGAACACTGAAGCTTTCTTT. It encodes CASSDLGTGNTEAFF.

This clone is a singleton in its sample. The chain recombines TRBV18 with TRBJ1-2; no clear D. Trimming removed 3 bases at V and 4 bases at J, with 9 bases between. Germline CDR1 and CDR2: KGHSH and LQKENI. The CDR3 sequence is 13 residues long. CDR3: CASSPLEGYGYTF. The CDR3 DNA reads TGTGCCAGCTCACCTCTGGAGGGCTATGGCTACACCTTC.

CDR3 sequence (DNA): TGCGCCAGCAGCTCCGGGGAGCCCCAGTCTGAAGCTTTCTTT. Residues: CASSSGEPQSEAFF. The chain uses TRBV5-1 and TRBJ1-1; D call uncertain. V lost 3 bases and J 6 bases, leaving 15 bases between the germline ends. Germline CDR1 reads SGHRS; CDR2 reads YFSETQ. The CDR3 sequence is 14 residues long.

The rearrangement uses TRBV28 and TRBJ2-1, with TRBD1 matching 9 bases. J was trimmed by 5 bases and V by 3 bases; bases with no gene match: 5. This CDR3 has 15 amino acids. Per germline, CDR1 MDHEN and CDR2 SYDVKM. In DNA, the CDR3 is TGTGCCAGCAGTTTGCAGGGACAGGGCAACAATGAGCAGTTCTTC. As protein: CASSLQGQGNNEQFF.

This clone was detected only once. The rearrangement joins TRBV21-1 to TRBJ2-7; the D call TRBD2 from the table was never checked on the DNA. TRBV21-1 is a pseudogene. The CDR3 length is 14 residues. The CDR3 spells CASSIPGGDYEQYF. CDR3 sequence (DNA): TGTGCCAGCAGCATTCCCGGCGGGGACTACGAGCAGTACTTC.

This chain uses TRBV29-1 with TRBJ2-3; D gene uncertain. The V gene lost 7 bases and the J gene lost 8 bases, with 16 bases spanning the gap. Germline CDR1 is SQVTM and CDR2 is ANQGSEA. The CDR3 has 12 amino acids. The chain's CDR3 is CSASLFSGTQYF. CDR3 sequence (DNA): TGCAGCGCTTCCTTGTTTTCCGGTACGCAGTATTTT.

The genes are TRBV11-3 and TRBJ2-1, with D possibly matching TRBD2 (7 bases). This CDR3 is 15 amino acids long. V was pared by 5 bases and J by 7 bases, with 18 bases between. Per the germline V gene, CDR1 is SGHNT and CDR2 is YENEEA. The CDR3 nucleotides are TGTGCCAGCAGCCAACCCGGGGGGCCTGGGAATGAGCAGTTCTTC. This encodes CASSQPGGPGNEQFF.

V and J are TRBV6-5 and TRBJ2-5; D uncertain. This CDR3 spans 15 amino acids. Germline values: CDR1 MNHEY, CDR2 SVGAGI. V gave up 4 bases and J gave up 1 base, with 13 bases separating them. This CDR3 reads CASSSQGAPQETQYF. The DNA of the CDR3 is TGTGCCAGCAGTTCCCAAGGAGCTCCCCAAGAGACCCAGTACTTC.

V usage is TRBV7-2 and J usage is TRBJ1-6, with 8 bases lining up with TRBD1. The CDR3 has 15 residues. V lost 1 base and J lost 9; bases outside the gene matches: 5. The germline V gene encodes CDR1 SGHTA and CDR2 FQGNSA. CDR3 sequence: CASSLGTGWSSPLHF. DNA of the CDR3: TGTGCCAGCAGCTTAGGGACAGGGTGGTCTTCACCCCTCCACTTT.

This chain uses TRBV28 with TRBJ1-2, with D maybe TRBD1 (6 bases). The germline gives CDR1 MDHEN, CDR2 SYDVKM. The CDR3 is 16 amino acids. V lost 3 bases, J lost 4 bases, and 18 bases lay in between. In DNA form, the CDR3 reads TGTGCCAGCAGTTTTTGGGGCGACAGGTCGGTCTATGGCTACACCTTC. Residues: CASSFWGDRSVYGYTF.

For the CDR3, the DNA is TGTGCCAGCAGTGCGGAGACAGGAAATCAGCCCCAGCATTTT. Translated, it gives CASSAETGNQPQHF. This chain uses TRBV2 with TRBJ1-5; tentative D call: TRBD1 (6 bases). Germline V CDR1 and CDR2: SNHLY, FYNNEI. The V end was cut by 4 bases, the J end by 4 bases, with 11 bases between. This CDR3 region has 14 residues. Full variable domain (missing parts from reference TRBV2 and TRBJ1-5): EPEVTQTPSHQVTQMGQEVILRCVPISNHLYFYWYRQILGQKVEFLVSFYNNEISEKSEIFDDQFSVERPDGSNFTLKIRSTKLEDSAMYFCASSAETGNQPQHFGDGTRLSIL.

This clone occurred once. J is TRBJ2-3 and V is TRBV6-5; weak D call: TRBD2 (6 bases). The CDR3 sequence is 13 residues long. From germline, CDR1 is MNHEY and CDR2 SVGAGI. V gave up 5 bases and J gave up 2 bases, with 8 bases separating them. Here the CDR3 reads CASSRDFTDTQYF. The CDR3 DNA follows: TGTGCCAGCAGTAGGGACTTCACAGATACGCAGTATTTT.